The clone carrying this T cell receptor (beta chain) was recorded a few times. The antigen remains unidentified. These data are taken from a study of molecular identifiers for immune sequencing clone quantification. Study-wide results and limits: Should identical TCR molecules share a barcode, the sizes of highly expanded clones could be underestimated. Effector cells kept over 98% of their molecules in clones above 20 RNA copies, while naive cells kept under 1% there.

TCRdb fed the PCR reads into MiXCR, producing one record per CDR3 protein. The sample shows 460,000 or so distinct CDR3 sequences, roughly 24% of them seen only once. The material sequenced was naive CD8+ T cells from blood, with Jurkat cell RNA spiked in. Subset defined: FACS-sorted CD8+CD4-CCR7+CD45RA+ naive T cells. The sequence was collected from a human donor in good health. Some libraries in this study had Jurkat cell RNA spiked in.

CDR3 coding DNA: TGTGCCAGCAGTAAACAGGATAGCAATTCACCCCTCCACTTT. As protein: CASSKQDSNSPLHF. V and J are TRBV12-3 or TRBV12-4 and TRBJ1-6; possible D gene TRBD1, 5 bases. The germline V and J ends were trimmed by 5 bases and 7 bases, with 12 bases remaining between them. The CDR3 is 14 residues long.